Listed below are T cell receptor beta chains from one sample, sequenced in a study of response to subunit inactivated influenza vaccine. In TCRdb, the RT-PCR reads were re-called with MiXCR into one record per CDR3 protein. The data hold about 520,000 distinct CDR3 sequences, with approximately 7.2% observed a single time. The sample here was PBMCs from blood, taken roughly 24 months after vaccination. These receptors all stem from a man aged 50 to 75 who received an inactivated influenza vaccine. Each CDR3 is given with its conserved first and last residue. D genes are given only for firm matches. Rows give clone size only sometimes, using once, few, many, or a class for an expanded clone.

TRBV7-7	once	TRBJ2-7	TRBD1	CASSRNRDRGYEQYF	TGTGCTAGCAGCCGCAACCGGGACAGGGGATACGAGCAGTACTTC
TRBV10-3	NA	TRBJ2-3	TRBD2	CASTSGGSTDTQYF	TGTGCCAGTACTAGCGGGGGGAGCACAGATACGCAGTATTTT
TRBV20-1	many	TRBJ1-2	NA	CSARDGLGYGYTF	TGCAGTGCTAGAGATGGGTTGGGATATGGCTACACCTTC
TRBV6-1	NA	TRBJ2-7	TRBD2	CASRPSSGLAGGEQYF	TGTGCCAGCAGACCCTCATCGGGACTAGCGGGAGGCGAGCAGTACTTC
TRBV12-3/TRBV12-4	few	TRBJ2-1	NA	CASSLGYQTQFF	TGTGCCAGCAGTTTAGGGTACCAGACGCAGTTCTTC
TRBV4-3	NA	TRBJ1-1	NA	CASSQDRDWTEAFF	TGCGCCAGCAGCCAAGACAGGGACTGGACTGAAGCTTTCTTT
TRBV24-1	many	TRBJ2-1	NA	CATSDLGTNEQFF	TGTGCCACCAGTGATTTAGGGACTAATGAGCAGTTCTTC
TRBV3-1	many	TRBJ2-2	NA	CASSQVPGRGPNTGELFF	TGTGCCAGCAGCCAAGTGCCCGGGCGAGGTCCGAACACCGGGGAGCTGTTTTTT
TRBV6-1	many	TRBJ2-1	NA	CASNGGRLTYNEQFF	TGTGCTAGCAATGGAGGGAGGCTTACCTACAATGAGCAGTTCTTC
TRBV20-1	many	TRBJ2-1	TRBD2	CSARAGGPRNEQFF	TGCAGTGCTCGAGCGGGGGGGCCGAGAAATGAGCAGTTCTTC
TRBV20-1	many	TRBJ2-7	NA	CSANRNYEQYF	TGCAGTGCTAACAGGAACTACGAGCAGTACTTC
TRBV11-2	NA	TRBJ2-5	NA	CASSSLVREGRKETQYF	TGTGCCAGCAGCTCCCTCGTCCGTGAGGGGCGGAAGGAGACCCAGTACTTC
TRBV5-6	NA	TRBJ1-5	NA	CASSLDRANQPQHF	TGTGCCAGCAGCTTGGATCGGGCCAATCAGCCCCAGCATTTT
TRBV12-3/TRBV12-4	NA	TRBJ1-5	NA	CASSRGSRIDQPQHF	TGTGCCAGCAGCCGGGGCAGTCGGATCGACCAGCCCCAGCATTTT
TRBV7-2	once	TRBJ1-3	NA	CTSSFGRSSGNTIYF	TGTACCAGCAGCTTCGGACGTAGCTCTGGAAACACCATATATTTT
TRBV12-3/TRBV12-4	few	TRBJ1-1	NA	CASSFRSSGARGTEAFF	TGTGCCAGCAGTTTCAGGTCGTCGGGGGCGCGAGGGACTGAAGCTTTCTTT
TRBV14	few	TRBJ1-3	TRBD1	CASSRTGGTSGNTIYF	TGTGCCAGCAGCCGAACAGGGGGCACCTCTGGAAACACCATATATTTT
TRBV27	many	TRBJ1-2	NA	CASSIHGAPIYTF	TGTGCCAGCAGTATCCACGGGGCCCCCATTTACACCTTC
TRBV10-2	NA	TRBJ1-3	NA	CASVGSATGNTIYF	TGCGCCAGCGTAGGGTCCGCTACTGGAAACACCATATATTTT
TRBV4-3	many	TRBJ2-3	TRBD2	CASSQRIGLAGGQTDTQYF	TGCGCCAGCAGCCAACGGATAGGACTAGCGGGGGGACAAACAGATACGCAGTATTTT
TRBV20-1	NA	TRBJ1-1	TRBD1	CSAAGTGAYRSVSTEAFF	TGCAGTGCAGCCGGGACAGGGGCCTATAGAAGTGTTTCCACTGAAGCTTTCTTT
TRBV6-2/TRBV6-3	NA	TRBJ2-7	NA	CASSRTFDPPGAYEQYF	TGTGCCAGCAGTAGGACCTTCGACCCCCCGGGGGCCTACGAGCAGTACTTC
TRBV27	many	TRBJ1-5	NA	CASSWAASNQPQHF	TGTGCCAGCAGTTGGGCAGCTAGCAATCAGCCCCAGCATTTT
TRBV7-9	NA	TRBJ2-6	NA	CASSFPKTAGANVLTF	TGTGCCAGCAGCTTCCCTAAGACAGCTGGGGCCAACGTCCTGACTTTC
TRBV24-1	many	TRBJ2-1	TRBD2	CATSDIPGLADNEQFF	TGTGCCACCAGTGACATTCCGGGACTAGCGGACAATGAGCAGTTCTTC
TRBV20-1	many	TRBJ2-2	TRBD2	CSARGLAIHTGELFF	TGCAGTGCTAGAGGACTAGCGATCCACACCGGGGAGCTGTTTTTT
TRBV10-2	few	TRBJ2-7	NA	CASSGHRASSYEQYF	TGCGCCAGCAGTGGCCACAGGGCGAGTTCCTACGAGCAGTACTTC
TRBV4-1	many	TRBJ2-3	NA	CASSQVGNADTQYF	TGCGCCAGCAGCCAAGTGGGTAACGCAGATACGCAGTATTTT
TRBV7-2	NA	TRBJ2-5	NA	CASSPWETQYF	TGTGCCAGCAGTCCGTGGGAGACCCAGTACTTC